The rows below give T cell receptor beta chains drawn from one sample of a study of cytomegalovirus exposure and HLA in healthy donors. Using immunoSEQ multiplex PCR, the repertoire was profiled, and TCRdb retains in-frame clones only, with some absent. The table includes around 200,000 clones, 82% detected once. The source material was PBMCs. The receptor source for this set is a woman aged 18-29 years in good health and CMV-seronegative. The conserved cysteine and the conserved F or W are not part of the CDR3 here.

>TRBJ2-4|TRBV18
ASSPGLAKNIQY
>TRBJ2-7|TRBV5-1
ASSLDMPYEQY
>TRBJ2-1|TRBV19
ASSMWTSPYEQF
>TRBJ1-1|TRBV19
ASTSVAGQGTGTEAF
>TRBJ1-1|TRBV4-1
ASSHLEGGHRNTEAF
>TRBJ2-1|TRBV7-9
ASSLGAGTGTYNEQF
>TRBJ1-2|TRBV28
ASSSPTGAGYT
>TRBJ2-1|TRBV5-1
ASSALSGYNEQF
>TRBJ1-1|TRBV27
ASSLKAGRTEAF
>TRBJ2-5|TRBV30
AWTRSGVWKETQY
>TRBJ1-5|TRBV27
ASRRQGTEPQH
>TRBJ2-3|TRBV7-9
ASSPLGTATDTQY
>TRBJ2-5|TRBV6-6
ASRRDRKETQY
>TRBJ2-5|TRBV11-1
ASSFRGMGETQY
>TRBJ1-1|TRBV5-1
ASSLAVNTEAF
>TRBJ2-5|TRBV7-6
ASTNYLEETQY
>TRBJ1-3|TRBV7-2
ATSEQGQGGNTIY
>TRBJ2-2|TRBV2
ASSHTSSGRGELF
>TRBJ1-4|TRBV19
ASSIPATNEKLF
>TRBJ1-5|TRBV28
ATKGGDRDSQPQH
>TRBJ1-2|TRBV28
ASRLDRGKGYT
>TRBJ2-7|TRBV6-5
ASSYSRDSPYEQY
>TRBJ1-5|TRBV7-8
ASSLGARGSNQPQH
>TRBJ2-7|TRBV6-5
ASSYAQRFSYEQY
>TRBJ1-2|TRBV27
ASSWVVGDYGYT
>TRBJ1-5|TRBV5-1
ASSLYGDRDQPQH
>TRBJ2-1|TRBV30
AWSSGSSYNEQF
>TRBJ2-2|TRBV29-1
SAHSPNTGELF
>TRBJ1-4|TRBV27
ASSEWTGGRVGTNEKLF
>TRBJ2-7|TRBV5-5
ASSLGQGSLTYEQY
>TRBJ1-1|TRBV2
ASSEVLGQENTEAF
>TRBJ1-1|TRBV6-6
ASGIQNTEAF
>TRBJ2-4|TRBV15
ATSGPRQGDIQY
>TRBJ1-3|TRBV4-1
ASSQDHRGSVRTGNTIY
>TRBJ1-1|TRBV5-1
ASSLDGAGTF
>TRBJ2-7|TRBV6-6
ASSPGRGITYEQY
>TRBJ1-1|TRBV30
AWRTGNTEAF
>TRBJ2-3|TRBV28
ASSTSSGNTDTQY
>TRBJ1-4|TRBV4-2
ATQEANEKLF
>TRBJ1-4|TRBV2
ASSEYRRDNEKLF
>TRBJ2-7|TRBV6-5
ASSLTGTSLAYEQY
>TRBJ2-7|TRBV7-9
ASSLSAGASYEQY